Detailed here is one T cell receptor beta chain. These data originate in a study of blood T cell repertoires in COVID-19. Looking at the study overall: Material from acute and convalescent COVID-19 was sourced from the United States, Italy and Spain. T cells, B-cell-depleted T cells, or PBMCs supplied cDNA or gDNA.

Original methodology: Amplification with reference gene primers provided the estimates of nucleated cell counts. Using immunoSEQ multiplex PCR, the repertoire was profiled, and TCRdb retains in-frame clones only, with some absent. That table supplies the V and J calls and clone size; D and trimming were determined from the DNA. The table records roughly 62,000 clones, roughly 80% of them present only once. The CDR3 runs 14 residues. J was trimmed by 8 bases and V by 1 base; bases with no gene match: 4. CDR1 is KGHSH, CDR2 LQKENI, per germline. The sequenced sample consisted of peripheral blood. The chain recombines TRBV18 with TRBJ1-1, with 10 nucleotides matching TRBD1. This TCR came from an elderly man with COVID-19, enrolled during active disease. CDR3 in amino acids: CASSPRRQGAEAFF. The CDR3 bases are TGTGCCAGCTCACCACGGAGACAGGGGGCAGAAGCTTTCTTT.